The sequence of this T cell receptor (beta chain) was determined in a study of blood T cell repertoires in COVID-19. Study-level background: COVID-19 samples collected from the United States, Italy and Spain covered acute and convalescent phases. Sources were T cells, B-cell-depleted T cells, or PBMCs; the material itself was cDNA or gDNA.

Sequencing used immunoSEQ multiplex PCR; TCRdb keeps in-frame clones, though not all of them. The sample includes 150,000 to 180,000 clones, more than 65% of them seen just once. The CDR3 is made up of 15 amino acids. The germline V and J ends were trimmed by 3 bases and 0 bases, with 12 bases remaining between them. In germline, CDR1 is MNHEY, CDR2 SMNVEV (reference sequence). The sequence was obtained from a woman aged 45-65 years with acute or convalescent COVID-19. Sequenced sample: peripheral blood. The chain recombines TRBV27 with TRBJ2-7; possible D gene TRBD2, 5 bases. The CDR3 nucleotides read TGTGCCAGCAGTTTTAGCGACGCCAGCTCCTACGAGCAGTACTTC. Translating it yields CASSFSDASSYEQYF.